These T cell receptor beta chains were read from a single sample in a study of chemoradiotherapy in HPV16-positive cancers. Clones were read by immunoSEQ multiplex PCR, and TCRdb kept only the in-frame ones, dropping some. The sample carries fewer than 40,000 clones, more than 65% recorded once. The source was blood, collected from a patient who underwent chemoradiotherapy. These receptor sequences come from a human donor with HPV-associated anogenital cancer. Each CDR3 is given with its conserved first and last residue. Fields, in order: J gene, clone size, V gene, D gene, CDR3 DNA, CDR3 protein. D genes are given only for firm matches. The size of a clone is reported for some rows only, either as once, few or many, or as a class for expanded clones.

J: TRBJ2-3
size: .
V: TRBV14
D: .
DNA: TGTGCCAGCAGCCCTCAACGGCGGACAGATACGCAGTATTTT
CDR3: CASSPQRRTDTQYF

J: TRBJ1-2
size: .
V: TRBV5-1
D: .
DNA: TGCGCCAGCAGCTTTCAGGGTACCAACTATGGCTACACCTTC
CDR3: CASSFQGTNYGYTF

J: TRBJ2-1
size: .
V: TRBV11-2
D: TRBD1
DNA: TGTGCCAGCAGCTTAAGACCGGGACAGAGCCTTAACAATGAGCAGTTCTTC
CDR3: CASSLRPGQSLNNEQFF

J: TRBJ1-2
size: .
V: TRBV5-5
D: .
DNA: TGTGCCAGCAGCGCCAGCCAGGGGCTAAACTATGGCTACACCTTC
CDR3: CASSASQGLNYGYTF

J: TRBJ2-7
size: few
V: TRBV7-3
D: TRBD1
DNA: TGTGCCAGCAGGTCGGGGACAGGGGCCGGCGAGCAGTACTTC
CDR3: CASRSGTGAGEQYF

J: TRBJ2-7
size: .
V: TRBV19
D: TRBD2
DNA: TGTGCCAGTAGTATTCTGGGAGGGTACGAGCAGTACTTC
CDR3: CASSILGGYEQYF

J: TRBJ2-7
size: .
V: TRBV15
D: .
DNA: TGTGCCACCAGCAGACCTGCCAGCTCCTACGAGCAGTACTTC
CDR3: CATSRPASSYEQYF

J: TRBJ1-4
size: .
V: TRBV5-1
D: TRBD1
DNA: TGCGCCAGCAGCTCTGGCTTAAATACAGGGGGCGAAAAACTGTTTTTT
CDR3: CASSSGLNTGGEKLFF

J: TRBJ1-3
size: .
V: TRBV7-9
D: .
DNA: TGTGCCAGCAGCTTACCAGGAAACACCATATATTTT
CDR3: CASSLPGNTIYF

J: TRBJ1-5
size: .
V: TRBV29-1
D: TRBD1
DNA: TGCAGCGTGATCAGGGGGCCGGATCAGCCCCAGCATTTT
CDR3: CSVIRGPDQPQHF

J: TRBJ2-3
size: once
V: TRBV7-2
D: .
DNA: TGTGCCAGCAGGACGGGGGCACCTAGCACAGATACGCAGTATTTT
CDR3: CASRTGAPSTDTQYF

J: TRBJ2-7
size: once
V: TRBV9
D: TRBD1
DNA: TGTGCCAGCAGCGCGGGGACAGGGGGCAAATACGAGCAGTACTTC
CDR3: CASSAGTGGKYEQYF

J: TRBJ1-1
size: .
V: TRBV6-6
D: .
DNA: TGTGCCAGCCAGTTAGGGGGGCTGGGCACTGAAGCTTTCTTT
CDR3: CASQLGGLGTEAFF

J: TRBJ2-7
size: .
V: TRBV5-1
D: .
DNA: TGCGCCAGCAGCTTGCTCGGAGGTCCTTACGAGCAGTACTTC
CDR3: CASSLLGGPYEQYF

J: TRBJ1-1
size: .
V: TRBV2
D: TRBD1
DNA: TGTGCCAGCAGCTGGGACAGGAACACTGAAGCTTTCTTT
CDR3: CASSWDRNTEAFF

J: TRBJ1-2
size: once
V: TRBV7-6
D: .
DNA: TGTGCCAGCAGCTTAGGGCCGCAGGGAAGCGGCTACACCTTC
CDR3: CASSLGPQGSGYTF

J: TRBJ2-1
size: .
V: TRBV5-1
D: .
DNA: TGCGCCAGCAGCTTTGAATCCCGGCGGGATGAGCAGTTCTTC
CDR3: CASSFESRRDEQFF

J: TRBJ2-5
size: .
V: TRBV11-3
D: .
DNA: TGTGCCAGCAGCGGCGGGGGCGAGACCCAGTACTTC
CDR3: CASSGGGETQYF

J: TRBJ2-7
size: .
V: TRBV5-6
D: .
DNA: TGTGCCAGCAGCTTACAGAGGAGGGGTTACGAGCAGTACTTC
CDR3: CASSLQRRGYEQYF

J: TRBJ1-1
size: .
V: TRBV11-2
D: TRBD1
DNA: TGTGCCAGCAGCACCCAGGGGGCTGGTACTGAAGCTTTCTTT
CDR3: CASSTQGAGTEAFF

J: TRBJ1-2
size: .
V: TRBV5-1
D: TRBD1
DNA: TGCGCCAGCAGGGGAGACAGGGGGCGGTTCAACTATGGCTACACCTTC
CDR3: CASRGDRGRFNYGYTF

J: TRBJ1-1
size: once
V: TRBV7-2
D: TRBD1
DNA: TGTGCCAGCAGCCCTATCCCAGGGGGCACTGAAGCTTTCTTT
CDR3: CASSPIPGGTEAFF

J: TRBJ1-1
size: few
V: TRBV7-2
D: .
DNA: TGTGCCAGCAGCCCCCATCCCGCAGGCGAGGCTTTCTTT
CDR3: CASSPHPAGEAFF

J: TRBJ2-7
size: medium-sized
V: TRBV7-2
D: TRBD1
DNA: TGTGCCAGCAGCTACGGGACAGCTACCTACGAGCAGTACTTC
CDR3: CASSYGTATYEQYF

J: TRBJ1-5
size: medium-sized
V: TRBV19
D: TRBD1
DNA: TGTGCCAGTACTGGACAGGTCAATCAGCCCCAGCATTTT
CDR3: CASTGQVNQPQHF

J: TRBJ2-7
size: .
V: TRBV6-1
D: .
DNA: TGTGCCAGCGACCCGGGTGGCGTCTCCTACGAGCAGTACTTC
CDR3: CASDPGGVSYEQYF

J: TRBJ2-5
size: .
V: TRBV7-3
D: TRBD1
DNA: TGTGCCAGCAGCCCCGGGACAGCTCAAGAGACCCAGTACTTC
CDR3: CASSPGTAQETQYF

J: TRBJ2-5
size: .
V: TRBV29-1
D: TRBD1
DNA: TGCAGCGTTGAAGATAGGGCAGGGGGCGAGACCCAGTACTTC
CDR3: CSVEDRAGGETQYF

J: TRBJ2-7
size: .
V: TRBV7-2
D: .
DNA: TGTGCCAGCAGCTTGTCCGGATACGAGCAGTACTTC
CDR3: CASSLSGYEQYF

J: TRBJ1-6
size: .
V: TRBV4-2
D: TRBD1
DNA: TGTGCCAGCAGCCATCAGACAGGGGAATATAATTCACCCCTCCACTTT
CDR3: CASSHQTGEYNSPLHF

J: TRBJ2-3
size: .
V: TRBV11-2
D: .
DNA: TGTGCCAGCAGCCGAAACTCGGGACTAGATACGCAGTATTTT
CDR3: CASSRNSGLDTQYF

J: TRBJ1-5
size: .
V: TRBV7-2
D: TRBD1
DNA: TGTGCCAGCAGCTTCAGACAGGGTGCAAGTCAGCCCCAGCATTTT
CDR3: CASSFRQGASQPQHF

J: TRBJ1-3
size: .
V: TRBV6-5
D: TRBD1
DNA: TGTGCCAGCAGTTCCCCAGGGGGGGCAGTTGGAAACACCATATATTTT
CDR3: CASSSPGGAVGNTIYF

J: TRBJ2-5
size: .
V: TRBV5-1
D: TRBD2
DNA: TGCGCCAGCAGCCCGGGGACTAGCGGGGAGACCCAGTACTTC
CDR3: CASSPGTSGETQYF

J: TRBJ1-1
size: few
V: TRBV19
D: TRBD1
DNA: TGTGCCAGTAGGGAGACAGGGTACACTGAAGCTTTCTTT
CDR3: CASRETGYTEAFF

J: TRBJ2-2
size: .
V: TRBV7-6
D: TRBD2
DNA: TGTGCCAGCAGGCTAGCGGGGGGTGATTCGGCCGGGGAGCTGTTTTTT
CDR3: CASRLAGGDSAGELFF

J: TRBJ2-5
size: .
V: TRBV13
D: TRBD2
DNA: TGTGCCAGCAGTGGGGGACTAGCGGGGGCCCTTCAAGAGACCCAGTACTTC
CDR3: CASSGGLAGALQETQYF

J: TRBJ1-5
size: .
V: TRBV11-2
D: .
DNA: TGTGCCAGCAGCTTAGAGGGGGGTCAGCCCCAGCATTTT
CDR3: CASSLEGGQPQHF

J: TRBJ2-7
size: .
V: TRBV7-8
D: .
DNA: TGTGCCAGCAGCTTAGTAGAGGCGACATCGGCATCAGGCGCCTCCTACGAGCAGTACTTC
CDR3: CASSLVEATSASGASYEQYF

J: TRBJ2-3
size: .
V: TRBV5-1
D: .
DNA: TGCGCCAGCAGCTTGGCGGTCAGTACAGATACGCAGTATTTT
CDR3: CASSLAVSTDTQYF

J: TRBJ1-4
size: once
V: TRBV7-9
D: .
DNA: TGTGCCAGCAGCTTACAAGCCGGGCCCACGGTGGATGAAAAACTGTTTTTT
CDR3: CASSLQAGPTVDEKLFF